Each of the 3 T cell receptor beta chains below was sequenced from the same sample in a study of blood T cell repertoires in COVID-19. Sequenced by immunoSEQ multiplex PCR; TCRdb stores in-frame clones only, minus some. The repertoire holds approximately 250,000 clones, with approximately 86% as singletons. The sequenced material came from peripheral blood. The source is a man aged 18 to 30 with active or convalescent COVID-19.

V usage is TRBV7-9 and J usage is TRBJ2-2, with 8 bases that match TRBD2. The CDR3 is made up of 17 amino acids. Germline assignment: CDR1 SEHNR and CDR2 FQNEAQ (reference sequence). V was clipped by 5 bases and J by 4 bases; unmatched bases: 12. The CDR3 here is CASSRIQGGRTTGELFF. Written as DNA, the CDR3 is TGTGCCAGCAGCCGCATTCAAGGCGGGAGGACCACCGGGGAGCTGTTTTTT. The full variable domain, rest sourced from reference TRBV7-9 and TRBJ2-2, is DTGVSQNPRHKITKRGQNVTFRCDPISEHNRLYWYRQTLGQGPEFLTYFQNEAQLEKSRLLSDRFSAERPKGSFSTLEIQRTEQGDSAMYLCASSRIQGGRTTGELFFGEGSRLTVL.

The chain couples TRBV18 to TRBJ1-2; TRBD1 aligns across 10 bases. With V trimmed by 5 bases and J by 5 bases, 8 bases remained unmatched. CDR1 is KGHSH and CDR2 is LQKENI in the germline V gene. The CDR3 is 15 amino acids. The CDR3 DNA reads TGTGCCAGCTCAACACTACCGGACAGGGGGTATGGCTACACCTTC. Protein: CASSTLPDRGYGYTF.

The chain recombines TRBV5-1 with TRBJ2-7; 10 bases align to TRBD1. CDR3 length: 13 amino acids. V lost 9 bases, J lost 6 bases, and 9 bases stayed unmatched. Germline values: CDR1 SGHRS, CDR2 YFSETQ. DNA for the CDR3: TGCGCCACCGCCGGGACAGGGGAAGGCGAGCAGTACTTC. Amino acids: CATAGTGEGEQYF.